This passage covers 6 T cell receptor beta chains from one sample sequenced in a study of cytomegalovirus exposure and HLA in healthy donors. PCR involved 60 Vbeta and 13 Jbeta primers. Clones were read by immunoSEQ multiplex PCR, and TCRdb kept only the in-frame ones, dropping some. The sample records more than 150,000 clones, more than 75% being singletons. The sequenced sample was PBMCs. Source of these receptors: a woman aged 18-29 years in good health and CMV-seronegative.

The sample holds a few counts of this clone. V usage is TRBV25-1 and J usage is TRBJ2-4; the D gene is possibly TRBD1 (6 bases). Germline V gene lookup returns CDR1 MGHDK and CDR2 SYGVNS. Trimming took 5 bases from V and 3 from J, leaving 14 bases between them. The CDR3 is 15 amino acids. This CDR3 reads CASSRTLGGKNIQYF. DNA for the CDR3: TGTGCCAGCAGTCGGACCCTAGGGGGCAAAAACATTCAGTACTTC.

The chain has TRBV9 and TRBJ2-1; 15 positions match TRBD2. The CDR3 covers 14 residues. J lost 10 bases, V lost 3 bases, and 2 bases had no gene match. CDR1 and CDR2 (germline): SGDLS, YYNGEE. The CDR3 sequence: CASSGTSGGAEQFF. CDR3 in DNA: TGTGCCAGCAGCGGGACTAGCGGGGGGGCCGAGCAGTTCTTC.

The chain combines TRBV4-2 with TRBJ1-4, with a tentative D call TRBD1 (5 bases). The V gene's germline CDR1 is LGHNA and CDR2 YNFKEQ. This CDR3 comprises 16 residues. V was trimmed by 4 bases and J by 0 bases, leaving 12 bases between them. The CDR3 loop reads CASSPGQGTTNEKLFF. Written as DNA, the CDR3 is TGTGCCAGCAGCCCGGGCCAGGGCACAACTAATGAAAAACTGTTTTTT.

The chain has TRBV7-2 and TRBJ1-2; D is possibly TRBD1 (6 bases). This CDR3 has 16 residues. V lost 4 bases, J lost 0 bases, and 15 bases lay in between. In germline, CDR1 is SGHTA, CDR2 FQGNSA. The CDR3 is CASSWAAGATNYGYTF. Written as DNA, the CDR3 is TGTGCCAGCAGCTGGGCGGCGGGGGCGACTAACTATGGCTACACCTTC.

This clone was counted a single time. This sequence joins TRBV19 and TRBJ2-3; TRBD2 aligns across 11 bases. The CDR3 covers 15 residues. Per germline, CDR1 LNHDA and CDR2 SQIVND (reference sequence). V lost 6 bases and J lost 9; bases outside the gene matches: 11. The CDR3 DNA follows: TGTGCCAGTAGCAGACTAGCGGGGTCGCGGAGGACGCAGTATTTT. As protein: CASSRLAGSRRTQYF.

The chain is built from TRBV7-2 and TRBJ2-1; TRBD2 agrees at 15 bases. This CDR3 has 15 amino acids. The junction had 6 bases not matched to a gene; V was cut back by 6 bases and J by 9 bases. Per germline, CDR1 SGHTA and CDR2 FQGNSA. CDR3 in amino acids: CASRAGTSGGSEQFF. The CDR3, as DNA: TGTGCCAGCAGGGCCGGGACTAGCGGGGGGAGTGAGCAGTTCTTC.